The sequence of this T cell receptor (beta chain) was determined in a study of regulatory T cells in long-lasting Graves disease. The V gene's germline CDR1 is SNHLY and CDR2 FYNNEI. Trimming left V 5 bases short and J 4 bases short, with 14 bases between. This CDR3 contains 14 residues. The time point was: newly diagnosed GD, antithyroid drugs for less than 3 months. Preparation of the TCR library used RNA extracted from PBMCs. iRepertoire HTBI primers and Arm-PCR of CDR3 regions built TCR beta libraries. TCRdb re-analysed the multiplex PCR reads in MiXCR, keeping a single row per CDR3 protein. The sample has 550,000 or so distinct CDR3 sequences; 12% are singletons. These data were also reused for a study on T cells in Graves' hyperthyroidism and ophthalmopathy.

The starting material was peripheral blood mononuclear cells (PBMCs), obtained at new diagnosis, from a patient treated with antithyroid drugs. The chain has TRBV2 and TRBJ2-5; no definite D call. This receptor was obtained from a woman aged 30 to 39 with Graves disease. For the CDR3, the DNA is TGTGCCAGCAGTCTAAACACATGGGGAGAGACCCAGTACTTC. Translated, it gives CASSLNTWGETQYF.